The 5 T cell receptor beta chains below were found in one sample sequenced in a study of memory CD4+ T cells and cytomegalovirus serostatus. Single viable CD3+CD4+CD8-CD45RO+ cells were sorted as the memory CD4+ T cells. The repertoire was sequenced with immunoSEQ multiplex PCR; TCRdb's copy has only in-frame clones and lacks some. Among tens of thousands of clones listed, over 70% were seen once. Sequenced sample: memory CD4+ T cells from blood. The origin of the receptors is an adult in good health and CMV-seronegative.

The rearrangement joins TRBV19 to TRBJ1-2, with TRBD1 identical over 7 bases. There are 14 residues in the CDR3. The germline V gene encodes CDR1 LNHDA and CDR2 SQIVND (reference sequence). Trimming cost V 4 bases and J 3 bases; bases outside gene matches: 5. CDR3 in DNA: TGTGCCAGTAGTACAAGGACAGGAGACTATGGCTACACCTTC. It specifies CASSTRTGDYGYTF.

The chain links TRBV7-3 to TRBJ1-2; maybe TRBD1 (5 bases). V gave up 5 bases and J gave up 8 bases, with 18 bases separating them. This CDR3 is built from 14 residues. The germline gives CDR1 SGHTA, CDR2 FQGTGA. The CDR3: CASSERPGQGGYTF. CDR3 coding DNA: TGTGCCAGCAGCGAACGCCCGGGGCAGGGAGGCTACACCTTC.

CDR3 sequence: CATNGGVTDTQYF. The CDR3 nucleotides read TGTGCCACTAACGGAGGGGTTACAGATACGCAGTATTTT. This chain joins TRBV19 and TRBJ2-3, with a tentative D call TRBD2 (6 bases). The germline gives CDR1 LNHDA, CDR2 SQIVND (reference sequence). V was trimmed by 10 bases and J by 3 bases, leaving 14 bases between them. The CDR3 sequence is 13 residues long.

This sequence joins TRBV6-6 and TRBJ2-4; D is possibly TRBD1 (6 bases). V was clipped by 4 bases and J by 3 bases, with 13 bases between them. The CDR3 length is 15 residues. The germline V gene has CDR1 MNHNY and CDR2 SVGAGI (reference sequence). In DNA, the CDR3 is TGTGCCAGCAGTTCCTTACAGGGCAACAAAAACATTCAGTACTTC. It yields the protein CASSSLQGNKNIQYF.

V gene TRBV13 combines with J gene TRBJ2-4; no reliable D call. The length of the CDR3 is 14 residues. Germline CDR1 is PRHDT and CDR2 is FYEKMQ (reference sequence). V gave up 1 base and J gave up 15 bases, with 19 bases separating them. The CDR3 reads CASSLAINEPARYF. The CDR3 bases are TGTGCCAGCAGCTTAGCAATTAATGAACCTGCGAGGTACTTC.